This entry lists 30 T cell receptor beta chains sequenced from one sample in a study of Tregs in tolerant kidney transplant recipients. The protocol was immunoSEQ multiplex PCR, while the TCRdb copy is restricted to in-frame clones and leaves out a portion. The sample data list about 48,000 clones. The sample was CD4+ T cells from blood, taken before the transplant. The receptors shown here come from a human donor who received a combined kidney and bone marrow transplant.

A note on this clone: From the germline J gene comes the end of the CDR3, since the read stops 3 residues before it. The rearrangement uses TRBV18 and TRBJ2-6; 9 bases fit TRBD1. This CDR3 contains 17 residues. The V gene's germline CDR1 is KGHSH and CDR2 LQKENI. J gave up 2 bases and V 2 bases, and 4 bases lay outside the gene matches. The CDR3: CASSPMTGGTGANVLTF. The covered CDR3 bases are TGTGCCAGCTCACCAATGACAGGGGGTACTGGGGCCAACGTC.

The CDR3: CASSPGTGRYNEQFF. The sequenced part of the CDR3 DNA is TGTGCCAGCTCACCTGGGACAGGCCGTTACAATGAG. The chain has TRBV18 and TRBJ2-1; 8 bases line up with TRBD1. Read data end 3 residues before the CDR3 end; the end is taken from the germline J gene. J lost 4 bases, V lost 3 bases, and 5 bases had no gene match. CDR3 size: 15 residues. Germline values: CDR1 KGHSH, CDR2 LQKENI.

About this clone itself: The read ends 3 residues shy of where the CDR3 ends; the end is completed using the germline J gene. The chain recombines TRBV7-2 with TRBJ1-4; D gene uncertain. This CDR3 region has 14 residues. Per the germline V gene, CDR1 is SGHTA and CDR2 is FQGNSA. V dropped 1 base and J dropped 3 bases, with 6 bases sitting between them. The CDR3 bases that were read are TGTGCCAGCAGCTTAGAGGCTTCTAATGAAAAA. Protein: CASSLEASNEK. The CDR3 as a whole reads CASSLEASNEKLFF.

Remarks on this clone: The CDR3 goes on 3 residues after the read ends, and that part is filled in from the germline J gene. The chain recombines TRBV5-6 with TRBJ2-7; no clear D gene. This CDR3 has 14 residues. V was pared by 0 bases and J by 0 bases, with 7 bases between. CDR1 is SGHDT and CDR2 is YYEEEE in the germline V gene. The CDR3 sequence is CASSLGRSSYEQYF. Partial CDR3 DNA: TGTGCCAGCAGCTTGGGCCGTAGCTCCTACGAG.

Of note for this clone: Read sequence stops 3 residues before the CDR3 end, and the germline J gene provides the missing end. The V and J genes are TRBV18 and TRBJ2-1; D gene uncertain. The germline V and J ends were trimmed by 0 bases and 0 bases, with 9 bases remaining between them. The V gene's germline CDR1 is KGHSH and CDR2 LQKENI. CDR3 size: 16 residues. The chain's CDR3 is CASSPPGAASYNEQFF. The CDR3 bases that were read are TGTGCCAGCTCACCACCTGGCGCGGCCTCCTACAATGAG.

As to this clone: The CDR3 extends 3 residues past the end of the read, so its final part is completed from the germline J gene. The chain recombines TRBV5-1 with TRBJ2-2; 10 bases are a match to TRBD2. CDR1 and CDR2 (germline): SGHRS, YFSETQ. The length of the CDR3 is 14 residues. The V and J ends lost 6 bases and 4 bases, in that order; junction bases with no gene match: 3. CDR3 bases read: TGCGCCAGCAATTTAGCGGGAGGCACCGGGGAG. Protein product: CASNLAGGTGE. The full-length CDR3 reads as CASNLAGGTGELFF.

A word on this clone: The read terminates 3 residues before the CDR3 end, so the remaining end is supplied by the germline J gene. The gene calls are TRBV5-4 and TRBJ1-2, with D tentatively TRBD1 (5 bases). CDR3 length equals 13 residues. V lost 0 bases and J 7 bases, leaving 10 bases between the germline ends. Germline CDR1 and CDR2: SGHNT and YYREEE (reference sequence). The sequenced CDR3 bases are TGTGCCAGCAGCTTGGAGCTGGGGCGTGGC. Translation gives CASSLELGRG. The complete CDR3 sequence is CASSLELGRGYTF.

To note about this clone: The read comes to an end 3 residues before the CDR3 does, leaving the germline J gene to fill in the end. The chain employs TRBV19 and TRBJ1-4, with 7 bases fitting TRBD1. The CDR3 sequence is 16 residues long. Germline loops: CDR1 LNHDA, CDR2 SQIVND (reference sequence). The V and J ends lost 5 bases and 5 bases, in that order; junction bases with no gene match: 11. Partial CDR3 DNA: TGTGCCAGTAGTCCCCGCCATGCAGGGGGGAATGAAAAA. It codes for CASSPRHAGGNEK. The full CDR3 sequence reads CASSPRHAGGNEKLFF.

About this clone itself: The sequenced fragment ends 3 residues before the CDR3 boundary, so the rest is inferred from the germline J gene. The chain couples TRBV5-1 to TRBJ2-7, with TRBD1 identical over 11 bases. The ends lost 3 bases at V and 4 bases at J; junction bases unmatched: 6. The CDR3 covers 15 residues. Per the germline V gene, CDR1 is SGHRS and CDR2 is YFSETQ. This chain's CDR3 is CASSSRDRGIYEQYF. The covered CDR3 bases are TGCGCCAGCAGCTCCCGGGACAGGGGGATTTACGAG. Using reference TRBV5-1 and TRBJ2-7 for the parts outside the CDR3, the full variable domain is KAGVTQTPRYLIKTRGQQVTLSCSPISGHRSVSWYQQTPGQGLQFLFEYFSETQRNKGNFPGRFSGRQFSNSRSEMNVSTLELGDSALYLCASSSRDRGIYEQYFGPGTRLTVT.

Comments on this clone: The CDR3 extends 3 residues past the end of the read, so its final part is completed from the germline J gene. The V gene is TRBV20-1, the J gene TRBJ2-1, with 13 bases matching TRBD2. This CDR3 has 15 amino acids. Germline loops: CDR1 DFQATT, CDR2 SNEGSKA (reference sequence). V lost 0 bases, J lost 9 bases, and 5 bases stayed unmatched. The sequenced CDR3 bases are TGCAGTGCTAGAGAACGAACTAGCGGGAGGGGTGAG. It yields the protein CSARERTSGRGE. The entire CDR3 protein is CSARERTSGRGEQFF.

Comments on this clone: The sequence runs out 3 residues before the end of the CDR3; the remainder is reconstructed from the germline J gene. This chain links TRBV7-2 with TRBJ2-7; TRBD2 aligns across 9 bases. V shed 5 bases and J 6 bases; nucleotides not matched to a gene: 8. The CDR3 is 14 amino acids. In germline, CDR1 is SGHTA, CDR2 FQGNSA. The CDR3 sequence is CASSHPGLAVEQYF. Incomplete CDR3 DNA: TGTGCCAGCAGCCACCCGGGACTAGCAGTCGAG. Full variable domain (outside the CDR3, taken from reference TRBV7-2 and TRBJ2-7): GAGVSQSPSNKVTEKGKDVELRCDPISGHTALYWYRQSLGQGLEFLIYFQGNSAPDKSGLPSDRFSAERTGGSVSTLTIQRTQQEDSAVYLCASSHPGLAVEQYFGPGTRLTVT.

The covered CDR3 bases are TGTGCCAGCAGCTACTCCAGGGTGAACACTGAA. It specifies CASSYSRVNTE. The whole CDR3 protein reads CASSYSRVNTEAFF. This chain connects TRBV7-2 to TRBJ1-1; D perhaps matches TRBD1 (5 bases). The CDR3 end falls 3 residues outside the read, so it is completed with the germline J gene. The length of the CDR3 is 14 residues. Germline CDR1 is SGHTA and CDR2 is FQGNSA. The V and J ends lost 4 bases and 0 bases respectively, with 9 bases between them.

Remarks on this clone: The read ends 3 residues before the CDR3 terminus; that terminus is restored from the germline J gene. J is TRBJ2-7 and V is TRBV19, with 7 bases that match TRBD1. Unmatched junction bases numbered 7, after V lost 9 bases and J lost 5 bases. CDR1 and CDR2 (germline): LNHDA, SQIVND (reference sequence). The CDR3 totals 12 residues. Incomplete CDR3 DNA: TGTGCCAGCAGGGACAGCCCCCACGAG. It encodes CASRDSPHE. The whole CDR3 reads CASRDSPHEQYF.

In the case of this clone: The read halts 3 residues ahead of the CDR3 end, with the missing end drawn from the germline J gene. V usage is TRBV20-1 and J usage is TRBJ1-5; tentatively, D is TRBD1 (6 bases). From germline, CDR1 is DFQATT and CDR2 SNEGSKA (reference sequence). V gave up 5 bases and J gave up 2 bases, with 13 bases separating them. The CDR3 loop spans 14 amino acids. CDR3 protein: CSALRQGRNQPQHF. The CDR3 DNA, read in part, is TGCAGTGCTCTACGCCAGGGGCGCAATCAGCCC.

For this clone: The read comes to an end 3 residues before the CDR3 does, leaving the germline J gene to fill in the end. This chain uses TRBV30 with TRBJ1-6; TRBD1 aligns across 7 bases. Germline V CDR1 and CDR2: GTSNPN, SVGIG (reference sequence). Trimming took 5 bases from V and 8 from J; bases not matched to a gene: 0. The CDR3 runs 11 residues. The CDR3 bases that were read are TGTGCCTGGGGACAGGATTCACCC. Encoded protein: CAWGQDSP. The full-length CDR3 reads as CAWGQDSPLHF.

Comments on this clone: The read ends 3 residues early relative to the CDR3; the germline J gene fills the gap. V gene TRBV19 combines with J gene TRBJ2-6; D not resolved. The germline V and J ends were trimmed by 5 bases and 2 bases, with 4 bases remaining between them. CDR3 length: 13 amino acids. Germline V lookup: CDR1 LNHDA, CDR2 SQIVND (reference sequence). Partial CDR3 DNA: TGTGCCAGTAGTTTAACTGGGGCCAACGTC. As protein: CASSLTGANV. The full CDR3 protein reads CASSLTGANVLTF.

In regard to this clone: The observed sequence ends 3 residues before the CDR3 terminus, with the missing tail filled in from the germline J gene. The genes are TRBV20-1 and TRBJ2-7, with 9 positions matching TRBD1. CDR1 is DFQATT and CDR2 is SNEGSKA in the germline V gene (reference sequence). CDR3 length: 13 amino acids. Losses at the gene ends were 5 bases for V and 1 base for J; bases not matched to a gene: 3. The covered CDR3 bases are TGCAGTGCTCCGACAGGGGGGTCCTACGAG. It encodes CSAPTGGSYE. In full, the CDR3 reads CSAPTGGSYEQYF.

A remark on this clone: The CDR3 end is not reached by the read, which stops 3 residues before it; the germline J gene fills it in. This rearrangement joins TRBV5-1 to TRBJ1-1, with D tentatively TRBD1 (6 bases). V lost 3 bases and J 6 bases, leaving 12 bases between the germline ends. This CDR3 has 13 amino acids. Per germline, CDR1 SGHRS and CDR2 YFSETQ. The covered CDR3 bases are TGCGCCAGCAGCTCGATCAGGGGAGCTGAA. Its protein product is CASSSIRGAE. The complete CDR3 protein is CASSSIRGAEAFF.

Regarding this clone: The read falls 3 residues short of the CDR3 end, and the missing part is taken from the germline J gene. The chain joins TRBV7-2 to TRBJ2-7; 7 bases agree with TRBD1. CDR3 length: 14 amino acids. V lost 4 bases and J lost 0; bases outside the gene matches: 3. Germline V gene data show CDR1 as SGHTA and CDR2 as FQGNSA. The CDR3 sequence: CASSSDRSSYEQYF. The sequenced part of the CDR3 DNA is TGTGCCAGCAGCTCGGACAGGAGCTCCTACGAG.

Comment on this clone: The read comes to an end 3 residues before the CDR3 does, leaving the germline J gene to fill in the end. The same CDR3 is also encoded by other DNA sequences in this sample. This chain connects TRBV18 to TRBJ2-3; tentatively, D is TRBD1 (5 bases). V lost 0 bases to trimming and J lost 5 bases, with 12 bases between them. The germline V gene has CDR1 KGHSH and CDR2 LQKENI. The CDR3 is 15 residues long. Incomplete CDR3 DNA: TGTGCCAGCTCACCACCGGTCCAGGGAAAAGATACG. Its protein is CASSPPVQGKDT. The whole CDR3 sequence is CASSPPVQGKDTQYF.

Comments on this clone: The CDR3 goes on 3 residues after the read ends, and that part is filled in from the germline J gene. J is TRBJ1-2 and V is TRBV18, with 8 positions matching TRBD1. CDR3 length equals 16 residues. J lost 0 bases, V lost 0 bases, and 3 bases had no gene match. Germline loops: CDR1 KGHSH, CDR2 LQKENI. CDR3 DNA (partial): TGTGCCAGCTCACCACCAACAGGGGGAGCTAACTATGGC. This encodes CASSPPTGGANYG. The full CDR3 protein is CASSPPTGGANYGYTF.

Concerning this clone: The CDR3 extends 3 residues past the end of the read, so its final part is completed from the germline J gene. This chain joins TRBV5-1 and TRBJ1-4, with 11 bases that match TRBD1. There are 14 residues in the CDR3. The germline V gene encodes CDR1 SGHRS and CDR2 YFSETQ. The junction had 2 bases not matched to a gene; V was cut back by 3 bases and J by 7 bases. The CDR3 region is CASSWGQGGEKLFF. The CDR3 DNA, read in part, is TGCGCCAGCAGCTGGGGACAGGGGGGTGAAAAA.

Remarks on this clone: The missing CDR3 end, 3 residues past where the read stops, is filled in from the germline J gene. The chain links TRBV5-1 to TRBJ2-7, with 8 nucleotides matching TRBD1. The CDR3 sequence is 15 residues long. The germline V gene has CDR1 SGHRS and CDR2 YFSETQ. V was clipped by 5 bases and J by 0 bases; unmatched bases: 7. The sequenced CDR3 bases are TGCGCCAGCAGGCCCGCGGGACAGGCCTCCTACGAG. This encodes CASRPAGQASYE. The entire CDR3 sequence reads CASRPAGQASYEQYF.

A remark on this clone: The CDR3 is cut off 3 residues early in the read; its end comes from the germline J gene. This chain connects TRBV18 to TRBJ2-1; 7 bases map to TRBD2. The CDR3 sequence is 16 residues long. Germline assignment: CDR1 KGHSH and CDR2 LQKENI. The junction had 10 bases not matched to a gene; V was cut back by 4 bases and J by 4 bases. The CDR3 reads CASSRETSYGYNEQFF. Partial CDR3 DNA: TGTGCCAGCTCACGCGAGACTAGCTACGGATACAATGAG.

Remarks on this clone: The read terminates 3 residues before the CDR3 end, so the remaining end is supplied by the germline J gene. The J gene is TRBJ1-6, the V gene TRBV2; D is uncertain. V was shortened by 10 bases and J by 0 bases, with 16 bases between the two germline ends. CDR1 and CDR2 (germline): SNHLY, FYNNEI. This CDR3 spans 16 amino acids. CDR3 DNA, as far as it was read: TGTGCCACCAAGTCCACAGATTACTCCTATAATTCACCC. It encodes CATKSTDYSYNSP. The CDR3 reads in full as CATKSTDYSYNSPLHF.

Notes on this clone: The CDR3 end is not reached by the read, which stops 3 residues before it; the germline J gene fills it in. At the DNA level, this CDR3 is encoded by other sequences in the same sample as well. This sequence joins TRBV6-1 and TRBJ2-7; TRBD2 aligns across 11 bases. V lost 4 bases, J lost 2 bases, and 1 base stayed unmatched. This CDR3 is 14 amino acids long. Germline CDR1 and CDR2: MNHNS and SASEGT. This CDR3 is CASSGLAGPYEQYF. The CDR3 bases that were read are TGTGCCAGCAGTGGACTAGCGGGACCCTACGAG.

Worth noting for this clone: The CDR3 end falls 3 residues outside the read, so it is completed with the germline J gene. This sequence joins TRBV5-1 and TRBJ1-5; 8 bases fit TRBD1. Germline CDR1 is SGHRS and CDR2 is YFSETQ. The length of the CDR3 is 14 residues. V shed 2 bases and J 4 bases; nucleotides not matched to a gene: 2. Partial CDR3 DNA: TGCGCCAGCAGCTTTGGACAGGGAAATCAGCCC. Translating gives CASSFGQGNQP. The CDR3, in full, reads CASSFGQGNQPQHF.

A remark on this clone: The read finishes 3 residues shy of the CDR3 end, and the germline J gene is used to complete it. V gene TRBV6-1 combines with J gene TRBJ2-5, with TRBD2 matching 8 bases. With V trimmed by 3 bases and J by 3 bases, 3 bases remained unmatched. Looked up from germline, CDR1 is MNHNS and CDR2 is SASEGT. The CDR3 runs 14 residues. The part of the CDR3 DNA that was read is TGTGCCAGCAGTGACCGGGAGGGGGAAGAGACC. Translating it yields CASSDREGEET. The whole CDR3 region reads CASSDREGEETQYF.

As concerns this clone: The read halts 3 residues ahead of the CDR3 end, with the missing end drawn from the germline J gene. V usage is TRBV20-1 and J usage is TRBJ2-4, with D possibly TRBD2 on 6 matching bases. Trimming removed 0 bases from V and 0 bases from J, with 9 bases in between. CDR3 length: 15 residues. Germline V gene lookup returns CDR1 DFQATT and CDR2 SNEGSKA (reference sequence). CDR3 residues: CSARDAGSAKNIQYF. The sequenced part of the CDR3 DNA is TGCAGTGCTAGAGATGCGGGGTCAGCCAAAAACATT.

Remarks on this clone: Read sequence stops 3 residues before the CDR3 end, and the germline J gene provides the missing end. This sequence joins TRBV7-3 and TRBJ2-5, with D unresolved. The germline V gene encodes CDR1 SGHTA and CDR2 FQGTGA. The CDR3 sequence is 13 residues long. The V gene lost 1 base and the J gene lost 3 bases, with 6 bases spanning the gap. The DNA read from the CDR3 is TGTGCCAGCAGCTTAAGCGTAAAAGAGACC. Protein: CASSLSVKET. The full CDR3 protein is CASSLSVKETQYF.